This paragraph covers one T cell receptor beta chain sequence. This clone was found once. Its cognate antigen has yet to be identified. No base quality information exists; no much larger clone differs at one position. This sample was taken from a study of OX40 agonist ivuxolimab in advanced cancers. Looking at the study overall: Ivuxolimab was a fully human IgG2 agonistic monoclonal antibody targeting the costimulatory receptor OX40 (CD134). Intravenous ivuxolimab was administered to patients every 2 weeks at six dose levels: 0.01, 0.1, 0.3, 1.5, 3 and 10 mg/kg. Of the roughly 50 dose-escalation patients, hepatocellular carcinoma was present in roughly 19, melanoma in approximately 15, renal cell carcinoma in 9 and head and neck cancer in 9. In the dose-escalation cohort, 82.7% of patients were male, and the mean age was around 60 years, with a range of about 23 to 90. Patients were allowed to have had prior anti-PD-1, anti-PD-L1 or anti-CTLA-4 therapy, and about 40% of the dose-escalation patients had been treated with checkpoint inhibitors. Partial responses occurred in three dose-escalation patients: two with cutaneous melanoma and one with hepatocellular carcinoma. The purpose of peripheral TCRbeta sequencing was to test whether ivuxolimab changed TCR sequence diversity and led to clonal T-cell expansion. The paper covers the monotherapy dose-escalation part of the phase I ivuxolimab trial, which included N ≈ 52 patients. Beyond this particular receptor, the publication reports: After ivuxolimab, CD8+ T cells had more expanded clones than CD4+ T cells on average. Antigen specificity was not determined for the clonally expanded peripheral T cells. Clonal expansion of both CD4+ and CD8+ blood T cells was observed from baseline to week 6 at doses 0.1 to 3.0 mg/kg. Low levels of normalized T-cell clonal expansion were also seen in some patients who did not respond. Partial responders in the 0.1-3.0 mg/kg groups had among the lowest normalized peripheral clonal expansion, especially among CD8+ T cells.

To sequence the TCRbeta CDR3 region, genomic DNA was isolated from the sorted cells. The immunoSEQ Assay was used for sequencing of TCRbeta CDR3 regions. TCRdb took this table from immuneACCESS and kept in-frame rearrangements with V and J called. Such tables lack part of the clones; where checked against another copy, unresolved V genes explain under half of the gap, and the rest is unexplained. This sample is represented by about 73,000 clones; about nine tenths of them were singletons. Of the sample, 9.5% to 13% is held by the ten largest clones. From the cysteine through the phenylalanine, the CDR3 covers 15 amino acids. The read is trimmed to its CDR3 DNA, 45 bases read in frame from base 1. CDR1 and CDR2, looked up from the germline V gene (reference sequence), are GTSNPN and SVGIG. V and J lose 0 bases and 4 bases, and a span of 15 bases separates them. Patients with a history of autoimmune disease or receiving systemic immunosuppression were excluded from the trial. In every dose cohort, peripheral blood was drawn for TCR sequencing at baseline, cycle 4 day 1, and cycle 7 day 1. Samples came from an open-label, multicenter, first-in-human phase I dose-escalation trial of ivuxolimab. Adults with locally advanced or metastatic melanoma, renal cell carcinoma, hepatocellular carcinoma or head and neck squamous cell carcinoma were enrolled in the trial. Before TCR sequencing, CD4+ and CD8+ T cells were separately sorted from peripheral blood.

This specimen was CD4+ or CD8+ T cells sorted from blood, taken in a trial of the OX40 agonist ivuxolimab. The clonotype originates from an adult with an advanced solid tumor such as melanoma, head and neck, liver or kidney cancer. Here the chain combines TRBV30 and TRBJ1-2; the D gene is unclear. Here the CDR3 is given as CAWSVGMGGSYGYTF. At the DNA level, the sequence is TGTGCCTGGAGTGTAGGAATGGGAGGGAGCTATGGCTACACCTTC.